The 9 T cell receptor beta chains presented below share a single source sample, sequenced in a study of neurological immune-mediated disorders. TCRdb processed the 5' RACE reads anew with MiXCR; each CDR3 protein has one entry. The table includes 25,000 to 35,000 distinct CDR3 sequences, approximately 1.6% detected once. The sample taken for sequencing was PBMCs. These receptors all come from a woman aged 25 to 39 with multiple sclerosis.

This clonotype was counted many times. The gene calls are TRBV12-3 or TRBV12-4 and TRBJ2-5; 10 bases map to TRBD2. The trim removed 8 bases at V and 2 bases at J, leaving 5 bases unmatched. This CDR3 is 14 amino acids long. CDR3 in DNA: TGTGCCAGCTTCATAGCGGGGGGTCAAGAGACCCAGTACTTC. Translation: CASFIAGGQETQYF.

This clonotype was recorded at least ten times. The CDR3 DNA follows: TGCGCCAGCAGCTCGGCTAGACAGGGTCAGGATGGCTACACCTTC. Translation gives CASSSARQGQDGYTF. The V and J genes are TRBV5-1 and TRBJ1-2; 7 bases map to TRBD1. Germline assignment: CDR1 SGHRS and CDR2 YFSETQ. The CDR3 sequence is 15 residues long. Germline trimming cut 3 bases from V and 6 bases from J; bases unmatched to any gene: 11. Supplemented by reference TRBV5-1 and TRBJ1-2, the full variable domain reads KAGVTQTPRYLIKTRGQQVTLSCSPISGHRSVSWYQQTPGQGLQFLFEYFSETQRNKGNFPGRFSGRQFSNSRSEMNVSTLELGDSALYLCASSSARQGQDGYTFGSGTRLTVV.

There are many counts of this clonotype. V usage is TRBV2 and J usage is TRBJ2-5, with a weak D call TRBD2 (6 bases). V was pared by 8 bases and J by 5 bases, with 12 bases between. Germline CDR1 SNHLY, CDR2 FYNNEI. The CDR3 has 12 amino acids. CDR3 residues: CASSRGSETQYF. CDR3 sequence (DNA): TGTGCCAGCTCCCGGGGGTCGGAGACCCAGTACTTC.

The rearrangement joins TRBV7-7 to TRBJ2-5; the D gene is possibly TRBD2 (6 bases). The germline V gene has CDR1 SSHAT and CDR2 FNYEAQ (reference sequence). The CDR3 spans 13 residues. The V gene lost 1 base and the J gene lost 4 bases, with 7 bases spanning the gap. DNA for the CDR3: TGTGCCAGCAGCTTAGTGGGGGGAGAGACCCAGTACTTC. Translating it yields CASSLVGGETQYF.

This clonotype has a handful of counts. V usage is TRBV12-3 or TRBV12-4 and J usage is TRBJ2-7, with D tentatively TRBD1 or TRBD2 (5 bases each). There are 14 residues in the CDR3. The V end was cut by 6 bases, the J end by 7 bases, with 19 bases between. This CDR3 is CASSRASGVWEQYF. CDR3 nucleotides: TGTGCCAGCAGCAGGGCGAGCGGTGTGTGGGAGCAGTACTTC.

This clonotype was seen at least ten times. In DNA form, the CDR3 reads TGTGCCAGCAGCGCGTGGGACAGGGGTTCCTACGAGCAGTACTTC. Translation gives CASSAWDRGSYEQYF. The chain recombines TRBV11-2 with TRBJ2-7; 10 nucleotides agree with TRBD1. There are 15 residues in the CDR3. V was pared by 5 bases and J by 1 base, with 5 bases of the junction left unmatched. From germline, CDR1 is SGHAT and CDR2 FQNNGV.

Comments on this clonotype: This may come from a read error, since a much larger clone is one base off. CDR3 nucleotides: TGTGCCAACAGCCCGCAAGGTCGCGACTATGGCTACACCTTC. This encodes CANSPQGRDYGYTF. V is TRBV7-9 and J is TRBJ1-2; D gene unclear. CDR1 is SEHNR, CDR2 FQNEAQ, per germline (reference sequence). The CDR3 has 14 residues.

Many counts were recorded for this clonotype. The chain couples TRBV27 to TRBJ2-5; D remains ambiguous. Germline lookup yields CDR1 MNHEY and CDR2 SMNVEV (reference sequence). The germline V and J ends were trimmed by 0 bases and 4 bases, with 9 bases remaining between them. The length of the CDR3 is 14 residues. The CDR3 loop is CASSLSPDLETQYF. CDR3 bases: TGTGCCAGCAGTTTATCCCCGGATTTAGAGACCCAGTACTTC.

In its sample, this clonotype was seen many times. The rearrangement uses TRBV29-1 and TRBJ1-2, with a possible D match to TRBD1 (5 bases). V was trimmed by 7 bases and J by 8 bases, leaving 20 bases between them. Germline values: CDR1 SQVTM, CDR2 ANQGSEA. The CDR3 is made up of 13 amino acids. CDR3 in DNA: TGCAGCGCGACGGGGACGCCAGCCTCCGGCTACACCTTC. Translation: CSATGTPASGYTF.